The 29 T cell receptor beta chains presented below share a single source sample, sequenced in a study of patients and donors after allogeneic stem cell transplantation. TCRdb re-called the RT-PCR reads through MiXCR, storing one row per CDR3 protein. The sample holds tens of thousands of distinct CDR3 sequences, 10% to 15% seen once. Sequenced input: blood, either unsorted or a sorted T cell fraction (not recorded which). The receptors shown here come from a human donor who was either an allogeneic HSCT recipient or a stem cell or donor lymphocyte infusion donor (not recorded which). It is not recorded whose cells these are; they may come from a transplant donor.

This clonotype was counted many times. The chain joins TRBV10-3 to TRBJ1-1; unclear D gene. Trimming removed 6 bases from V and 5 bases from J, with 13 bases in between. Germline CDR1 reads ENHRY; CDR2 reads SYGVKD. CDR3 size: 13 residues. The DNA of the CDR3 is TGTGCCATCAGCGGTGAACTGAGGACTGAAGCTTTCTTT. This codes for CAISGELRTEAFF.

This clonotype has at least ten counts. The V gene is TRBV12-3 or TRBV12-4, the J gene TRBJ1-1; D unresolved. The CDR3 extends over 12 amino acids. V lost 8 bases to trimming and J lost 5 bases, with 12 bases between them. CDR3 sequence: CASSTRGTEAFF. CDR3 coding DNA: TGTGCCAGCTCCACTCGGGGAACTGAAGCTTTCTTT.

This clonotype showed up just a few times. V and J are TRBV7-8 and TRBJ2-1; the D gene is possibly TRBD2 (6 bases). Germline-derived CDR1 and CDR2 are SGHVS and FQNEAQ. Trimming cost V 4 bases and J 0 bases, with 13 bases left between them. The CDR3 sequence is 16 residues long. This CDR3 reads CASSSDAGSSYNEQFF. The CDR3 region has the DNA TGTGCCAGCAGCTCGGATGCGGGGAGCTCCTACAATGAGCAGTTCTTC. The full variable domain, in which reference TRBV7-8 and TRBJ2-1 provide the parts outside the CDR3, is GAGVSQSPRYKVAKRGQDVALRCDPISGHVSLFWYQQALGQGPEFLTYFQNEAQLDKSGLPSDRFFAERPEGSVSTLKIQRTQQEDSAVYLCASSSDAGSSYNEQFFGPGTRLTVL.

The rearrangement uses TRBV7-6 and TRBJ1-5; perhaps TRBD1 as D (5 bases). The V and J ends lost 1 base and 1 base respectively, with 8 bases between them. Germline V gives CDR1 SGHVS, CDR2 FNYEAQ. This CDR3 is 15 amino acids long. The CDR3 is CASSLEAGSNQPQHF. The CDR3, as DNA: TGTGCCAGCAGCTTAGAAGCAGGGAGCAATCAGCCCCAGCATTTT.

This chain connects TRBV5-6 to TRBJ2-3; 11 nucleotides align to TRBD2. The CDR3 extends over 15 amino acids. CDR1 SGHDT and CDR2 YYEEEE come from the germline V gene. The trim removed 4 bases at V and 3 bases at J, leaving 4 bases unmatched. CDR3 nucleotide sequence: TGTGCCAGCAGCCTAGGACTAGCGGGTACAGATACGCAGTATTTT. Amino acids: CASSLGLAGTDTQYF.

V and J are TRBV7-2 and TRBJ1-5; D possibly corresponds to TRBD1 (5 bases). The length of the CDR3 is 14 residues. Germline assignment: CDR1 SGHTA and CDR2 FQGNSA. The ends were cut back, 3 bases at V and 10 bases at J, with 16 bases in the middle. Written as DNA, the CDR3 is TGTGCCAGCAGCTTGCGGGGGACGGTTAGCCCCCAGCATTTT. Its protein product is CASSLRGTVSPQHF.

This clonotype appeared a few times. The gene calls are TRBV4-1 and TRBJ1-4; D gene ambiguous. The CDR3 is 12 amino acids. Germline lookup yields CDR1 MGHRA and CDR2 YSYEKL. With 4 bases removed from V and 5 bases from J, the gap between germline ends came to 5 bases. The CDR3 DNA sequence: TGCGCCAGCAGCCTACTCAATGAAAAACTGTTTTTT. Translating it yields CASSLLNEKLFF.

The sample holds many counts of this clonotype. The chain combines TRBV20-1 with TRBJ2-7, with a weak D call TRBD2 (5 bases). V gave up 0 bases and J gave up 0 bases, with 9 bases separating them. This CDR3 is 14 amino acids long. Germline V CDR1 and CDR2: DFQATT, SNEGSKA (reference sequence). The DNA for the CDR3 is TGCAGTGCTAGAGATGGCGGGTCCTCCTACGAGCAGTACTTC. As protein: CSARDGGSSYEQYF.

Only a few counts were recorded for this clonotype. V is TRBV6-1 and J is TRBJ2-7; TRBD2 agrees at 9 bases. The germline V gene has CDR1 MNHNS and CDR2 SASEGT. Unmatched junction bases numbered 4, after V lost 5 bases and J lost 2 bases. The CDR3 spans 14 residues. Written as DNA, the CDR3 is TGTGCCAGCAGTCTTAGCGGGAGAGCCTACGAGCAGTACTTC. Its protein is CASSLSGRAYEQYF.

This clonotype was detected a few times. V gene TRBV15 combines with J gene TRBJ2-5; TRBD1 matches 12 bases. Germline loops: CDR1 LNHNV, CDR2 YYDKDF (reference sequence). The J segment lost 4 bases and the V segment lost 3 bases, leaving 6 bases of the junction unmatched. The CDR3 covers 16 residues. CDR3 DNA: TGTGCCACCAGCAGGTCCGGGACAGGGGGCGGAGAGACCCAGTACTTC. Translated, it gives CATSRSGTGGGETQYF.

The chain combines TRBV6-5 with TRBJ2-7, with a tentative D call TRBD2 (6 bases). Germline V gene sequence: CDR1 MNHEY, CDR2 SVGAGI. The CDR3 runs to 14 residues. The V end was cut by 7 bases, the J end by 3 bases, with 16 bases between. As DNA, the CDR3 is TGTGCCAGCACCAAGGCAGGGAGGATCTACGAGCAGTACTTC. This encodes CASTKAGRIYEQYF.

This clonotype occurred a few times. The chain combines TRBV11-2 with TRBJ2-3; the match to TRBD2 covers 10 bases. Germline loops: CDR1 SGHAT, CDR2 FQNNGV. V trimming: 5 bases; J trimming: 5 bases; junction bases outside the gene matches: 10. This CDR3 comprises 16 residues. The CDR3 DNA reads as TGTGCCAGCAGCCCTCCCGGGCTAGCGGGAGTAGATACGCAGTATTTT. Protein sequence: CASSPPGLAGVDTQYF.

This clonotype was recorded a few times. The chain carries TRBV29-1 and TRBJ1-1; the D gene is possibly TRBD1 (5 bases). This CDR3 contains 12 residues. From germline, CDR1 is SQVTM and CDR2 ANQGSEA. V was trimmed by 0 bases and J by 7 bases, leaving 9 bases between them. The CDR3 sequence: CSVEEGEVEAFF. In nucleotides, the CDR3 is TGCAGCGTTGAAGAGGGGGAGGTTGAAGCTTTCTTT.

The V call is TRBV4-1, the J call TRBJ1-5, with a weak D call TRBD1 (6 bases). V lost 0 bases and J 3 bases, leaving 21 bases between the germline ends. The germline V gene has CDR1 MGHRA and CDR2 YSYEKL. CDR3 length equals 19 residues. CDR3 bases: TGCGCCAGCAGCCAAGATCATCTAGGTACAGGGACCTTCAATCAGCCCCAGCATTTT. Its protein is CASSQDHLGTGTFNQPQHF.

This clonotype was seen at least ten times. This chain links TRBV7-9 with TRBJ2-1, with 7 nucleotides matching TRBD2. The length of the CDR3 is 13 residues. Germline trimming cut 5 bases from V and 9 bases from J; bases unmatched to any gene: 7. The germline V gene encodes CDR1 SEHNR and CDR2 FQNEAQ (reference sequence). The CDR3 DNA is TGTGCCAGCAGCCCCCCGCGGGAGTTTGAGCAGTTCTTC. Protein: CASSPPREFEQFF.

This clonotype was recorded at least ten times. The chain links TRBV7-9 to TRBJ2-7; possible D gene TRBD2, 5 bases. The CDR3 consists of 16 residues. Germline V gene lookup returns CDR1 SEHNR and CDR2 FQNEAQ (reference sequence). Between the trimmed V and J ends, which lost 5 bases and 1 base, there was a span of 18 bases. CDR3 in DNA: TGTGCCAGCAGCGGAGGCATAACAGACCGATCCTACGAGCAGTACTTC. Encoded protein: CASSGGITDRSYEQYF. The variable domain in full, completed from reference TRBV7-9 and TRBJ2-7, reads DTGVSQNPRHKITKRGQNVTFRCDPISEHNRLYWYRQTLGQGPEFLTYFQNEAQLEKSRLLSDRFSAERPKGSFSTLEIQRTEQGDSAMYLCASSGGITDRSYEQYFGPGTRLTVT.

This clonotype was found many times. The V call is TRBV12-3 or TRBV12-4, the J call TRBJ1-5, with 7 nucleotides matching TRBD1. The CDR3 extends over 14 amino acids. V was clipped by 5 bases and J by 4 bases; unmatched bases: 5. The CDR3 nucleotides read TGTGCCAGCAGTCGACAGGGCTTAAATCAGCCCCAGCATTTT. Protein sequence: CASSRQGLNQPQHF.

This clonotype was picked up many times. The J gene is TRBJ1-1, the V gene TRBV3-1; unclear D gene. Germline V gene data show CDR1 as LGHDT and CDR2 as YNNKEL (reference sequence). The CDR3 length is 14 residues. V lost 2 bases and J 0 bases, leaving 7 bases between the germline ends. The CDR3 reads CASSQRAMNTEAFF. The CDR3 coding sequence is TGTGCCAGCAGCCAAAGGGCCATGAACACTGAAGCTTTCTTT.

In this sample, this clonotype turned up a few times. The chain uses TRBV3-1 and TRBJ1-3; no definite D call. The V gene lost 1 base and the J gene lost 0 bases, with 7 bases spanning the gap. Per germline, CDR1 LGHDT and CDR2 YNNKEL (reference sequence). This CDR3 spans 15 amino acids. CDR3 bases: TGTGCCAGCAGCCAAGCCAGTCCCTCTGGAAACACCATATATTTT. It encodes CASSQASPSGNTIYF. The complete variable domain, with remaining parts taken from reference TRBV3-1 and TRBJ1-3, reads DTAVSQTPKYLVTQMGNDKSIKCEQNLGHDTMYWYKQDSKKFLKIMFSYNNKELIINETVPNRFSPKSPDKAHLNLHINSLELGDSAVYFCASSQASPSGNTIYFGEGSWLTVV.

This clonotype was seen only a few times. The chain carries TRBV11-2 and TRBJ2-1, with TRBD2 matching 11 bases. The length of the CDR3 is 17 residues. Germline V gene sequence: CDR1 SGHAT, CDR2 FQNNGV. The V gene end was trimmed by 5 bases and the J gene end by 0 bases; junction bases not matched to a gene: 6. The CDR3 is CASSRGTSGPSYNEQFF. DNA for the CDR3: TGTGCCAGCAGCCGAGGGACTAGCGGTCCCTCCTACAATGAGCAGTTCTTC.

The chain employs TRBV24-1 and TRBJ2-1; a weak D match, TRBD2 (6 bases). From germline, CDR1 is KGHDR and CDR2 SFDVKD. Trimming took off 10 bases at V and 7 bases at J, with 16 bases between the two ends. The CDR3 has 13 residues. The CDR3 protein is CATRDLIKNEQFF. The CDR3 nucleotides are TGTGCCACAAGGGACTTAATAAAGAATGAGCAGTTCTTC.

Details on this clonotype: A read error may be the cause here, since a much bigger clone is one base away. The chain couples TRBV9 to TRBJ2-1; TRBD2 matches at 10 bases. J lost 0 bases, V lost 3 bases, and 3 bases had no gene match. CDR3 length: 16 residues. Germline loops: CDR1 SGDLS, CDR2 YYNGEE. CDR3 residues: CASSARTSGSYNEQFF. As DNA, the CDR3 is TGTGCCAGCAGCGCCCGGACTAGCGGCTCCTACAATGAGCAGTTCTTC.

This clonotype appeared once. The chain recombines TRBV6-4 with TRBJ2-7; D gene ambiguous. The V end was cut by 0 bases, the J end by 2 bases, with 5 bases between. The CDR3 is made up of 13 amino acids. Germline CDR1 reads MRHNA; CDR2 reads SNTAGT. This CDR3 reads CASSDSRPYEQYF. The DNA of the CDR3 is TGTGCCAGCAGTGACTCGAGGCCCTACGAGCAGTACTTC.

In DNA form, the CDR3 reads TGTGCCAGCAGTTACCTGACAGGGTTAGGGGAGCTGTTTTTT. It codes for CASSYLTGLGELFF. This chain uses TRBV6-5 with TRBJ2-2; 7 bases line up with TRBD1. With V trimmed by 2 bases and J by 8 bases, 5 bases remained unmatched. CDR3 size: 14 residues. Germline values: CDR1 MNHEY, CDR2 SVGAGI.

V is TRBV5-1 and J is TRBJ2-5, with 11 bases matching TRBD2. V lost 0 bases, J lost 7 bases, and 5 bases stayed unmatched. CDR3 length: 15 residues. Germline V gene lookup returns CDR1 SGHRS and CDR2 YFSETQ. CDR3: CASSLELAGGVTQYF. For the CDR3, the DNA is TGCGCCAGCAGCTTGGAGCTAGCGGGAGGAGTGACCCAGTACTTC.

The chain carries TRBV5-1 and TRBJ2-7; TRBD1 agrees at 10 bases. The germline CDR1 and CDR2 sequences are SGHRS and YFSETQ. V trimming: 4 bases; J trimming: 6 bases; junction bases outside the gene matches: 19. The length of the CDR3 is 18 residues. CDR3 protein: CASSPTGTGVSLLSEQYF. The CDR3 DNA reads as TGCGCCAGCAGCCCGACCGGGACAGGGGTATCACTACTCTCCGAGCAGTACTTC. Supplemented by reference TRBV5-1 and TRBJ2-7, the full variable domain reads KAGVTQTPRYLIKTRGQQVTLSCSPISGHRSVSWYQQTPGQGLQFLFEYFSETQRNKGNFPGRFSGRQFSNSRSEMNVSTLELGDSALYLCASSPTGTGVSLLSEQYFGPGTRLTVT.

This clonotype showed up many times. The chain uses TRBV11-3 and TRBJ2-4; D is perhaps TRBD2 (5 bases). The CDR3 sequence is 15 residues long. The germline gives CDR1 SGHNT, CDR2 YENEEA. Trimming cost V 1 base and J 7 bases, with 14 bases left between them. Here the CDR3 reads CASSLGGGRSNIQYF. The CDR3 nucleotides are TGTGCCAGCAGCTTAGGAGGAGGAAGGTCGAACATTCAGTACTTC.

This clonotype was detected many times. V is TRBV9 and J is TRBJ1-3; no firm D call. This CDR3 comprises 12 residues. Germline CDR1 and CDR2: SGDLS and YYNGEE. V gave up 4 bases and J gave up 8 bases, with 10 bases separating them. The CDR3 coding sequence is TGTGCCAGCAGCTTAGTGGCAGACACCATATATTTT. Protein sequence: CASSLVADTIYF.

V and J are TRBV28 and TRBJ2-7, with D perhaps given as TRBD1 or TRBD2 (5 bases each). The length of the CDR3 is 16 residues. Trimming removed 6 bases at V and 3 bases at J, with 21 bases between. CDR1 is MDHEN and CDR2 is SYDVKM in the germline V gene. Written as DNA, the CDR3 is TGTGCCAGCAGAACAACTAGAAGGGGCTCAGGCTACGAGCAGTACTTC. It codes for CASRTTRRGSGYEQYF.